The entry below gives a single T cell receptor beta chain sequence along with its context. Its specificity is not known. Method: immunoSEQ multiplex PCR; TCRdb's copy keeps in-frame clones and lacks some. The data show about 12,000 clones, roughly 81% seen once. This specimen belongs to a study of memory B cells and T cells in multiple sclerosis. V gave up 2 bases and J gave up 4 bases, with 8 bases separating them. This CDR3 has 14 residues. Germline lookup yields CDR1 MNHEY and CDR2 SMNVEV (reference sequence). Separate sequencing covered autoproliferating (CFSE-dim) and non-proliferating (CFSE-high) T cells from stimulus-free culture. Replicate wells were pooled after approximately seven days of stimulus-free culture of around 54 million CFSE-labeled PBMCs. PBMCs were labeled with 0.5 uM CFSE and cultured without exogenous stimuli.

The clonotype originates from a human donor with multiple sclerosis. The chain carries TRBV27 and TRBJ2-2, with D unclear. The sample comprised PBMCs from blood kept in culture. The CDR3 protein is CASSLTEITGELFF. The CDR3 region has the DNA TGTGCCAGCAGTTTAACGGAAATCACCGGGGAGCTGTTTTTT.